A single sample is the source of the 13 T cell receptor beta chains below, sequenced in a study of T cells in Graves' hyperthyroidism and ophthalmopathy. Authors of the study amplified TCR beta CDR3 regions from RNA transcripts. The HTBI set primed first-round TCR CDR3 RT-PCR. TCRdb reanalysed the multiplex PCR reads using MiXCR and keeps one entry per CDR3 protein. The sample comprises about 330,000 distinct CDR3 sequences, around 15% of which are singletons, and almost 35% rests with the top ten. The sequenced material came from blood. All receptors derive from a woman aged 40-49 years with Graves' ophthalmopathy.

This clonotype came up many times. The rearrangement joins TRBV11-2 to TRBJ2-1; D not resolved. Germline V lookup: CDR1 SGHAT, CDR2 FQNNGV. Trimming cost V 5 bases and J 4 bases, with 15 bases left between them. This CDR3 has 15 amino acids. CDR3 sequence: CASSLDWRRYNEQFF. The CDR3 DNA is TGTGCCAGCAGCCTTGACTGGAGAAGGTACAATGAGCAGTTCTTC.

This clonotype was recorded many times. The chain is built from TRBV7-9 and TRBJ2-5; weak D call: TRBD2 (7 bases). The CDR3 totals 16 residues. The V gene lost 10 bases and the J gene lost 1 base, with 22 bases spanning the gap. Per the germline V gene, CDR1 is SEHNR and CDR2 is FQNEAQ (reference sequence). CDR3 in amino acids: CAITPVAGAFQETQYF. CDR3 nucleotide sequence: TGTGCCATCACCCCAGTGGCGGGGGCCTTCCAAGAGACCCAGTACTTC.

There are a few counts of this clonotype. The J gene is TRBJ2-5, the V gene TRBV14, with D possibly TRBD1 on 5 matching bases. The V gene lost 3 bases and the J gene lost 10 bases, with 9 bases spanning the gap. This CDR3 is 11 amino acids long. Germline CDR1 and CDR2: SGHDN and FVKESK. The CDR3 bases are TGTGCCAGCAGCCAGCTAGGGGTCCAGTACTTC. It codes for CASSQLGVQYF.

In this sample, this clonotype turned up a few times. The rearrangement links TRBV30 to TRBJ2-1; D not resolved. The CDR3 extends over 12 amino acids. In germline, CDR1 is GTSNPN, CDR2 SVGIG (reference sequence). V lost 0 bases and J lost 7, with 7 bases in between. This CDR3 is CAWSVSGNEQFF. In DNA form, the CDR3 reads TGTGCCTGGAGTGTAAGTGGGAATGAGCAGTTCTTC. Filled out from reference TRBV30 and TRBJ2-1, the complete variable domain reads SQTIHQWPATLVQPVGSPLSLECTVEGTSNPNLYWYRQAAGRGLQLLFYSVGIGQISSEVPQNLSASRPQDRQFILSSKKLLLSDSGFYLCAWSVSGNEQFFGPGTRLTVL.

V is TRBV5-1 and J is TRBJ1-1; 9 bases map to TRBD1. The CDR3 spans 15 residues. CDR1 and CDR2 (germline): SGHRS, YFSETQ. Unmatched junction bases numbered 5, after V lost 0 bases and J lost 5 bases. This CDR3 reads CASSLEQGAWTEAFF. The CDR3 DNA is TGCGCCAGCAGCTTGGAACAGGGGGCTTGGACTGAAGCTTTCTTT.

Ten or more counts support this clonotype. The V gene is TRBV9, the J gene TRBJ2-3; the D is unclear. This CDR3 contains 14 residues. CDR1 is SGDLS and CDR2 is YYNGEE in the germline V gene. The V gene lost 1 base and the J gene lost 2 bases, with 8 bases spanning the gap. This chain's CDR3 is CASSVRSDTDTQYF. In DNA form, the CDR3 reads TGTGCCAGCAGCGTAAGATCCGACACAGATACGCAGTATTTT.

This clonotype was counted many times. For the CDR3, the DNA is TGTGCCAGCAAGATACTAGCGCATAGCGGGAGAATTACAGATACGCAGTATTTT. Its translation: CASKILAHSGRITDTQYF. V gene TRBV6-1 combines with J gene TRBJ2-3, with 9 bases lining up with TRBD2. This CDR3 spans 18 amino acids. With V trimmed by 7 bases and J by 3 bases, 17 bases remained unmatched. Germline V gene lookup returns CDR1 MNHNS and CDR2 SASEGT.

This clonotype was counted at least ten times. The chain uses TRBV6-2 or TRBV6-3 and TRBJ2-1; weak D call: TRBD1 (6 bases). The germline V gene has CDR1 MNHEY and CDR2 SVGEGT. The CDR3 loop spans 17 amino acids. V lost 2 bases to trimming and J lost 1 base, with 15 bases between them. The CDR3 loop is CASSYGTRGSSYNEQFF. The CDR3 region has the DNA TGTGCCAGCAGTTACGGGACACGAGGTTCGTCCTACAATGAGCAGTTCTTC.

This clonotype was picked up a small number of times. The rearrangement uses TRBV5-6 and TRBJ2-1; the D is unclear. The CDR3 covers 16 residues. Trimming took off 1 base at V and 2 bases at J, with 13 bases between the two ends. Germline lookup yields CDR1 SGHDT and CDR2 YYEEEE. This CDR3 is CASSLLVRATYNEQFF. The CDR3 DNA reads TGTGCCAGCAGCTTGTTGGTTCGGGCCACCTACAATGAGCAGTTCTTC.

CDR3 amino acids: CASSFGRGTSEAFF. The CDR3 bases are TGTGCCAGCAGCTTCGGCAGGGGGACATCTGAAGCTTTCTTT. The chain employs TRBV7-9 and TRBJ1-1, with TRBD1 matching over 7 bases. With 3 bases clipped from V and 6 bases from J, the junction kept 7 bases outside the gene matches. This CDR3 is 14 amino acids long. Germline V gene data show CDR1 as SEHNR and CDR2 as FQNEAQ (reference sequence).

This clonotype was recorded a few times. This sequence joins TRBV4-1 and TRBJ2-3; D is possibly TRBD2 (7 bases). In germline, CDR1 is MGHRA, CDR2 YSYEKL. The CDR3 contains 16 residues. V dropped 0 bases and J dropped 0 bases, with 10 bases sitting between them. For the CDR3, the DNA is TGCGCCAGCAGCCAAGACGGGGGGCCTAGCACAGATACGCAGTATTTT. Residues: CASSQDGGPSTDTQYF.

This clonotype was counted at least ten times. The CDR3 here is CASSPMPEKLFF. CDR3 in DNA: TGTGCCAGCAGCCCAATGCCTGAAAAACTGTTTTTT. J is TRBJ1-4 and V is TRBV7-9; no clear D gene. This CDR3 spans 12 amino acids. Germline CDR1 is SEHNR and CDR2 is FQNEAQ (reference sequence). V was pared by 5 bases and J by 7 bases, with 8 bases between.

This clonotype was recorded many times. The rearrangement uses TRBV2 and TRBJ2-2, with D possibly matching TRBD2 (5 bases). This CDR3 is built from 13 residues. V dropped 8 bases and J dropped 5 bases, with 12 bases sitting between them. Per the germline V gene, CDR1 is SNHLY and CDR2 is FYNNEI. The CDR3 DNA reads TGTGCCAGCGGCGGGTCTAGGACCGGGGAGCTGTTTTTT. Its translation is CASGGSRTGELFF.